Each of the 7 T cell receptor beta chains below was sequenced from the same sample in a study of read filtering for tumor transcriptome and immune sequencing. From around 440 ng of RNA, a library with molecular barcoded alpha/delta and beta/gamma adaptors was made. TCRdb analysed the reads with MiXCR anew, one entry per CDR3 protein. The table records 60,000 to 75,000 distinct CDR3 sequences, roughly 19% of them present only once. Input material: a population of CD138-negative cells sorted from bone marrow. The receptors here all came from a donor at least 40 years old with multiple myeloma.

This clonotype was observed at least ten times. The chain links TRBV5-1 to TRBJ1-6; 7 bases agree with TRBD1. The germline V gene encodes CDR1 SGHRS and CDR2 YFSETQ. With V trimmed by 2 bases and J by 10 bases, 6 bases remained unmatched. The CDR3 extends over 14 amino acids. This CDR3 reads CASSLQGLGSPLHF. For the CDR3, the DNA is TGCGCCAGCAGCTTACAGGGGCTGGGGTCACCCCTCCACTTT.

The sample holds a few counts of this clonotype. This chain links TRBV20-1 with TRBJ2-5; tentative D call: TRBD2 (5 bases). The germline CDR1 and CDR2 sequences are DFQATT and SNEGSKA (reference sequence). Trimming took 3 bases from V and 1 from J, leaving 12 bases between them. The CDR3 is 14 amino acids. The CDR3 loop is CSASTIASQETQYF. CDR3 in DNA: TGCAGTGCTAGTACGATAGCGTCCCAAGAGACCCAGTACTTC.

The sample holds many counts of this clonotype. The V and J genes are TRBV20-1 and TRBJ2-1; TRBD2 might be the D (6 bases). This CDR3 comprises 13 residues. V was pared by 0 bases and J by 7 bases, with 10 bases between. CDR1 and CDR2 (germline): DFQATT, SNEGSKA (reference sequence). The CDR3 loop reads CSARDTLANEQFF. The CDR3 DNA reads TGCAGTGCTAGAGACACTCTAGCGAATGAGCAGTTCTTC.

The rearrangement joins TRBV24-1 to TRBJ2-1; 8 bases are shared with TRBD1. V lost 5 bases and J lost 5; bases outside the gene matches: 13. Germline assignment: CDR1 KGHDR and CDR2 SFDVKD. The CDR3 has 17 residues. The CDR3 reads CATSGSLGQGTNNEQFF. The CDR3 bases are TGTGCCACCAGTGGAAGCCTAGGACAGGGAACGAACAATGAGCAGTTCTTC.

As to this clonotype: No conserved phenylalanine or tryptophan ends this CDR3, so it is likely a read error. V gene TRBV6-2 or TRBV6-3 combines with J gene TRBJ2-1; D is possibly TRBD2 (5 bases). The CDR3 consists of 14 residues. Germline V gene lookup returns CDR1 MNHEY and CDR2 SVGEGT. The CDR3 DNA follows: TGTGCCAGCTGTCCGGGGAGCTCCTACAACGAGCAGTTCATC. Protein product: CASCPGSSYNEQFI.

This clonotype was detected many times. This CDR3 reads CASSEPLPTEQYF. The CDR3 DNA is TGTGCCAGCAGTGAACCCCTGCCGACCGAGCAGTACTTC. The chain combines TRBV2 with TRBJ2-7; D uncertain. V was pared by 2 bases and J by 6 bases, with 11 bases between. Germline CDR1 is SNHLY and CDR2 is FYNNEI. The CDR3 contains 13 residues. The variable domain in full, completed from reference TRBV2 and TRBJ2-7, reads EPEVTQTPSHQVTQMGQEVILRCVPISNHLYFYWYRQILGQKVEFLVSFYNNEISEKSEIFDDQFSVERPDGSNFTLKIRSTKLEDSAMYFCASSEPLPTEQYFGPGTRLTVT.

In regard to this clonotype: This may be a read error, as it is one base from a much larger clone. The CDR3 here is CASSRLEGGSYEQYF. CDR3 sequence (DNA): TGTGCCAGCAGCCGGCTTGAGGGCGGCTCCTACGAGCAGTACTTC. The rearrangement joins TRBV3-1 to TRBJ2-7, with D possibly matching TRBD2 (5 bases). In germline, CDR1 is LGHDT, CDR2 YNNKEL (reference sequence). Deletions cut 4 bases from V and 0 bases from J, with 13 bases between. The CDR3 extends over 15 amino acids.